This TCR beta chain came from a study of human T cells and chemical hapten exposure. This CDR3 has 12 amino acids. The germline V and J ends were trimmed by 5 bases and 4 bases, with 6 bases remaining between them. This clonotype was observed many times. The library put unique molecular identifiers onto individual cDNA molecules. In TCRdb, the RACE reads were re-called with MiXCR into one record per CDR3 protein. The sample records 360,000 or so distinct CDR3 sequences, about 6% being singletons. Regarding time point: patch test 2, 6 weeks after DPC sensitization. Treatment given: therapeutic diphenylcyclopropenone sensitization with weekly scalp DPC.

The receptor was isolated from a woman aged 18 to 35 with alopecia areata. Some clones in this sample may be carry-over from other donors' samples. The sequencing here drew on whole blood, taken in connection with sensitization to the hapten diphenylcyclopropenone (DPC). V is TRBV12-3 or TRBV12-4 and J is TRBJ1-5; D uncertain. CDR3 DNA sequence: TGTGCCAGCAGTCCCCTAAATCAGCCCCAGCATTTT. Encoded protein: CASSPLNQPQHF.